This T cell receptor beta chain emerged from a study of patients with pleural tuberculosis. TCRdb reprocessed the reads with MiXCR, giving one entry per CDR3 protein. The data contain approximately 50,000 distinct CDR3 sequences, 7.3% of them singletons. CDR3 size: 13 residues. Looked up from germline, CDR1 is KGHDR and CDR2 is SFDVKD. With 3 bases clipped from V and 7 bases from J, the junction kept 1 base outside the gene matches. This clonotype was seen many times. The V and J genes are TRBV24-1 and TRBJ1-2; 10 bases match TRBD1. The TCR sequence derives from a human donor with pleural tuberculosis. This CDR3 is CATSDGQGVGYTF. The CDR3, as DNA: TGTGCCACCAGTGATGGACAGGGGGTTGGCTACACCTTC.